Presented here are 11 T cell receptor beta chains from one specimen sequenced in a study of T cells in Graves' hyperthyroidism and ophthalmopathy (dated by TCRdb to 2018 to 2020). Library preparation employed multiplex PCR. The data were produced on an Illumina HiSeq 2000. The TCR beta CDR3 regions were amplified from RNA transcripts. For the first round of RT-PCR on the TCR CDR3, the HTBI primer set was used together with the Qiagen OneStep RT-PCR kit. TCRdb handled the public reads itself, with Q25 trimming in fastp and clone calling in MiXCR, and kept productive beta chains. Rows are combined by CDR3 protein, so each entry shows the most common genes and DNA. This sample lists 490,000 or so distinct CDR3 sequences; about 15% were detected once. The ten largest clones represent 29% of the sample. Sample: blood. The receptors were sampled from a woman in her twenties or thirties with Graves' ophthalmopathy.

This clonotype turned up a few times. Here the CDR3 DNA reads TGTGCCAGCAGTTTGACAGGGAGAAGAGATGGCTACACCTTC. Its protein product is CASSLTGRRDGYTF. This chain joins TRBV6-2 or TRBV6-3 and TRBJ1-2; 7 positions match TRBD1. Germline V gene sequence: CDR1 MNHEY, CDR2 SVGEGT. The CDR3 sequence is 14 residues long. Trimming cost V 4 bases and J 6 bases; bases outside gene matches: 8.

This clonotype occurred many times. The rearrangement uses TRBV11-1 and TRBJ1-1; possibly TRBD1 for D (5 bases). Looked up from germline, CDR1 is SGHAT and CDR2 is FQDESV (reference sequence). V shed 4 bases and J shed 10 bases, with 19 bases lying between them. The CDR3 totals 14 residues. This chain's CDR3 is CASSWGRVGVGAFF. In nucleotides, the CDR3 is TGTGCCAGCAGCTGGGGGAGGGTGGGCGTCGGAGCTTTCTTT.

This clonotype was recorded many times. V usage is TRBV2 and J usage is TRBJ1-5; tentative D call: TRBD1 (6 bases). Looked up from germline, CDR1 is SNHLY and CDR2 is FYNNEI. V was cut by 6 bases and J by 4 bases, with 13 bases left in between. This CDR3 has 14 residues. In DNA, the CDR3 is TGTGCCAGCAGCGGTCAGGGGAAAAATCAGCCCCAGCATTTT. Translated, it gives CASSGQGKNQPQHF.

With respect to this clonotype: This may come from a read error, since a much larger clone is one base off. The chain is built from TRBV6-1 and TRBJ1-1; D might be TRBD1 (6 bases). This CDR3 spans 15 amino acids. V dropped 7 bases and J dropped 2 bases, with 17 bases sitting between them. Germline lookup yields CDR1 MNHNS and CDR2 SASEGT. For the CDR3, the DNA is TGTGCCAGCAAGGGGTGGACAGCCGGAAACACTGAAGCTTTCTTT. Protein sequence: CASKGWTAGNTEAFF.

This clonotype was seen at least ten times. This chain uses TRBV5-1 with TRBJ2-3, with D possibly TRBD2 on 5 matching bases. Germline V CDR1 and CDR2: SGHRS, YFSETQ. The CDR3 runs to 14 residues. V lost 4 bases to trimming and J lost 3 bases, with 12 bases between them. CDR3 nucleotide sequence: TGCGCCAGCAGCCTGGAGGCTCGTACAGATACGCAGTATTTT. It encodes CASSLEARTDTQYF.

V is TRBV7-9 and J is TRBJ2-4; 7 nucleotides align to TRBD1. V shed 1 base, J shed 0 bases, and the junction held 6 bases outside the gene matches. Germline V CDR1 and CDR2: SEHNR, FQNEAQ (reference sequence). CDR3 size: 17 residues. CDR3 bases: TGTGCCAGCAGCTTAGTAAGGGGGCCCTTAGCCAAAAACATTCAGTACTTC. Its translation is CASSLVRGPLAKNIQYF.

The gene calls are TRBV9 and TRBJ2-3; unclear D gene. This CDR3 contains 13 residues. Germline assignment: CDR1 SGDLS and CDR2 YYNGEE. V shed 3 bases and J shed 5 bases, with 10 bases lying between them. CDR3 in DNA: TGTGCCAGCAGCGACGAAAGGGTAGATACGCAGTATTTT. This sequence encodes CASSDERVDTQYF.

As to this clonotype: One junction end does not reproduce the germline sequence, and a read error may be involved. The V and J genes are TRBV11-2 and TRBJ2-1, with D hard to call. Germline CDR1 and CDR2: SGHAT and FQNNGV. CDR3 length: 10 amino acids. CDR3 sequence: CAGSLGEQFF. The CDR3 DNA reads TGTGCCGGCAGCTTAGGTGAGCAGTTCTTC.

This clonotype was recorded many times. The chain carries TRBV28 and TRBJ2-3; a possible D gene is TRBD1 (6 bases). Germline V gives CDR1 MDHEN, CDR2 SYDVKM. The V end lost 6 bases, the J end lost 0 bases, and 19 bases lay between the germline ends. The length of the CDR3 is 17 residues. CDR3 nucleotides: TGTGCCAGCAGGCCAGTTCTGACAGGTTGGAGCACAGATACGCAGTATTTT. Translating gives CASRPVLTGWSTDTQYF.

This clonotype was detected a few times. CDR3 loop: CASFAGVRDTQYF. The CDR3 DNA reads as TGTGCCAGCTTTGCGGGAGTGAGAGATACGCAGTATTTT. The rearrangement links TRBV6-1 to TRBJ2-3; TRBD2 matches 7 bases. The CDR3 sequence is 13 residues long. The V gene's germline CDR1 is MNHNS and CDR2 SASEGT. V shed 8 bases, J shed 5 bases, and the junction held 7 bases outside the gene matches.

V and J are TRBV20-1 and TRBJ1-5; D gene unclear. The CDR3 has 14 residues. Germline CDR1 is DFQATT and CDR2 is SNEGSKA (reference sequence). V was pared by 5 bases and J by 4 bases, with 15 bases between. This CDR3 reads CSARPNNQNQPQHF. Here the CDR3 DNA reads TGCAGTGCTCGGCCTAACAACCAGAATCAGCCCCAGCATTTT.